One sample yielded the 7 T cell receptor beta chains listed below, sequenced in a study of post-analysis software for immune sequencing data. Study-level results: Five TRBV segments, including TRBV5-6, TRBV5-1 and TRBV20-1, were more frequent in patients than controls.

Their target antigens are unknown. cDNA libraries for TCR beta contained unique molecular identifiers. In TCRdb, the PCR reads were re-called with MiXCR into one record per CDR3 protein. The table includes over 250,000 distinct CDR3 sequences, about 40% detected once. The sequencing sample was made of blood. These receptor sequences come from a girl aged 10 to 17 with multiple sclerosis.

This clonotype was counted ten times or more. This chain connects TRBV7-6 to TRBJ1-2, with D perhaps TRBD1 (5 bases). The V end lost 5 bases, the J end lost 3 bases, and 13 bases lay between the germline ends. Germline V gene data show CDR1 as SGHVS and CDR2 as FNYEAQ. The CDR3 totals 14 residues. CDR3 DNA: TGTGCCAGCAGCGCGACGGGGGGGGACTATGGCTACACCTTC. Protein product: CASSATGGDYGYTF.

This clonotype was found many times. The J gene is TRBJ2-5, the V gene TRBV12-3 or TRBV12-4; 11 positions agree with TRBD2. J was trimmed by 2 bases and V by 6 bases; bases with no gene match: 2. The CDR3 extends over 14 amino acids. The CDR3 bases are TGTGCCAGCAGGCGACTAGCGGGACAAGAGACCCAGTACTTC. Its protein is CASRRLAGQETQYF.

At least ten counts were recorded for this clonotype. The J gene is TRBJ1-6, the V gene TRBV7-2; a weak D match, TRBD1 (5 bases). Germline values: CDR1 SGHTA, CDR2 FQGNSA. The V gene lost 4 bases and the J gene lost 7 bases, with 11 bases spanning the gap. This CDR3 comprises 14 residues. The CDR3 nucleotides read TGTGCCAGCAGCTACCGGGACGGAAATTCACCCCTCCACTTT. Protein: CASSYRDGNSPLHF.

This chain uses TRBV10-3 with TRBJ1-1; 8 nucleotides match TRBD1. V lost 11 bases to trimming and J lost 0 bases; unmatched junction nucleotides: 14. CDR3 size: 16 residues. Germline values: CDR1 ENHRY, CDR2 SYGVKD. The CDR3 sequence: CALSVRQGWLNTEAFF. CDR3 nucleotide sequence: TGTGCCCTTAGCGTCCGACAGGGGTGGTTGAACACTGAAGCTTTCTTT.

The chain combines TRBV25-1 with TRBJ2-3; TRBD1 is a possible D gene (7 bases). The V end lost 5 bases, the J end lost 4 bases, and 22 bases lay between the germline ends. The germline gives CDR1 MGHDK, CDR2 SYGVNS. This CDR3 comprises 17 residues. CDR3 protein: CASSPSTLTGRPDTQYF. The CDR3 coding sequence is TGTGCCAGCAGTCCGTCTACCTTGACAGGGAGGCCAGATACGCAGTATTTT.

This clonotype was counted at least ten times. The chain employs TRBV18 and TRBJ2-1; 11 nucleotides line up with TRBD2. V was clipped by 6 bases and J by 6 bases; unmatched bases: 7. The germline gives CDR1 KGHSH, CDR2 LQKENI. The CDR3 length is 15 residues. The CDR3 bases are TGTGCCAGCTCGGCTACTAGCGGGAGCCCCAATGAGCAGTTCTTC. Its protein product is CASSATSGSPNEQFF.

The V call is TRBV20-1, the J call TRBJ2-3; 12 bases line up with TRBD2. With 6 bases clipped from V and 2 bases from J, the junction kept 6 bases outside the gene matches. The CDR3 runs 15 residues. Germline CDR1 reads DFQATT; CDR2 reads SNEGSKA (reference sequence). CDR3 in amino acids: CSARTSGVVTDTQYF. The CDR3 DNA sequence: TGCAGTGCCAGGACTAGCGGGGTGGTCACAGATACGCAGTATTTT.